This T cell receptor (beta chain) was observed in a study of T cell responses to AZD1222 COVID-19 vaccine. General observations from the study: Donors in the cohort were predominantly white British and more often female, and clonal diversity was possibly underestimated. Only a handful of AZD1222 recipients were seropositive at baseline. Spike-specific TCR breadth and depth were elevated following two AZD1222 doses.

The V gene lost 5 bases and the J gene lost 3 bases, with 16 bases spanning the gap. Germline CDR1 reads MNHEY; CDR2 reads SMNVEV (reference sequence). The CDR3 has 16 residues. This clone showed up just once. The target antigen is unknown. Sequencing used immunoSEQ multiplex PCR; TCRdb keeps in-frame clones, though not all of them. The sample shows under 140,000 clones, roughly 90% of them seen only once. Here the sequenced sample was peripheral blood, taken 28 days after the second AZD1222 dose. The rearrangement joins TRBV27 to TRBJ2-2; D perhaps matches TRBD1 (6 bases). The TCR originated in an adult who received the AZD1222 COVID-19 vaccine. Written as DNA, the CDR3 is TGTGCCAGCAGTCCCAGCTGGGACACATACACCGGGGAGCTGTTTTTT. As protein: CASSPSWDTYTGELFF.